Each of the 16 T cell receptor beta chains below was sequenced from the same sample in a study of T-cell reconstitution after alpha-beta-depleted transplantation in children. During its preparation, the TCRbeta library received unique molecular identifiers. TCRdb reprocessed the PCR reads via MiXCR and lists one record per CDR3 protein. The sample has 440,000 or so distinct CDR3 sequences, around two fifths seen once. The specimen comprised PBMCs, sampled before TCRalphabeta/CD19-depleted stem cell transplant. The receptor set was obtained from a girl aged 2 to 9 with aplastic anemia, due to receive a stem cell transplant.

This chain uses TRBV3-1 with TRBJ2-7; tentative D call: TRBD1 (6 bases). The CDR3 spans 15 residues. CDR1 is LGHDT, CDR2 YNNKEL, per germline (reference sequence). The ends were cut back, 2 bases at V and 3 bases at J, with 14 bases in the middle. CDR3 loop: CASSQIGQGLYEQYF. CDR3 DNA sequence: TGTGCCAGCAGCCAAATCGGGCAGGGGCTCTACGAGCAGTACTTC.

The chain recombines TRBV7-9 with TRBJ2-1; 12 bases line up with TRBD2. Germline CDR1 reads SEHNR; CDR2 reads FQNEAQ (reference sequence). The CDR3 consists of 17 residues. Losses at the gene ends were 5 bases for V and 8 bases for J; bases not matched to a gene: 13. The CDR3 loop reads CASSPSTPSGGAHEQFF. The CDR3, as DNA: TGTGCCAGCAGCCCATCAACCCCTAGCGGGGGGGCTCATGAGCAGTTCTTC. Using reference TRBV7-9 and TRBJ2-1 for the parts outside the CDR3, the full variable domain is DTGVSQNPRHKITKRGQNVTFRCDPISEHNRLYWYRQTLGQGPEFLTYFQNEAQLEKSRLLSDRFSAERPKGSFSTLEIQRTEQGDSAMYLCASSPSTPSGGAHEQFFGPGTRLTVL.

This clonotype was counted only a few times. J is TRBJ2-3 and V is TRBV7-2; no reliable D call. The length of the CDR3 is 14 residues. Germline CDR1 is SGHTA and CDR2 is FQGNSA. V was pared by 5 bases and J by 8 bases, with 17 bases between. The CDR3 region is CASSPRASSGTQYF. The CDR3 DNA sequence: TGTGCCAGCAGCCCCAGAGCCAGCTCGGGTACGCAGTATTTT.

This clonotype was seen only once. The V gene is TRBV5-6, the J gene TRBJ2-4, with D perhaps assigned TRBD1 or TRBD2 (5 bases each). Germline values: CDR1 SGHDT, CDR2 YYEEEE. V dropped 0 bases and J dropped 3 bases, with 13 bases sitting between them. The CDR3 is 16 amino acids. DNA for the CDR3: TGTGCCAGCAGCTTGGTGCTGGGGACCGGCAAAAACATTCAGTACTTC. It specifies CASSLVLGTGKNIQYF. Together with reference TRBV5-6 and TRBJ2-4, the CDR3 gives the full variable domain: DAGVTQSPTHLIKTRGQQVTLRCSPKSGHDTVSWYQQALGQGPQFIFQYYEEEERQRGNFPDRFSGHQFPNYSSELNVNALLLGDSALYLCASSLVLGTGKNIQYFGAGTRLSVL.

This clonotype has ten or more counts. The chain joins TRBV7-9 to TRBJ2-5, with D perhaps being TRBD1 or TRBD2 (5 bases each). Trimming took 1 base from V and 7 from J, leaving 13 bases between them. This CDR3 contains 14 residues. Germline V gives CDR1 SEHNR, CDR2 FQNEAQ (reference sequence). CDR3 in DNA: TGTGCCAGCAGCTTAGGGGACGGACGTTTGACCCAGTACTTC. This gives the protein CASSLGDGRLTQYF.

The chain links TRBV12-3 or TRBV12-4 to TRBJ2-1; weak D call: TRBD2 (5 bases). The CDR3 sequence is 17 residues long. V dropped 3 bases and J dropped 3 bases, with 18 bases sitting between them. The CDR3: CASSFPVGNGLYNEQFF. CDR3 nucleotide sequence: TGTGCCAGCAGTTTCCCAGTCGGGAATGGGCTCTACAATGAGCAGTTCTTC.

The chain joins TRBV4-2 to TRBJ2-7, with a tentative D call TRBD2 (6 bases). The germline V gene encodes CDR1 LGHNA and CDR2 YNFKEQ. The germline V and J ends were trimmed by 0 bases and 0 bases, with 9 bases remaining between them. This CDR3 is 15 amino acids long. The CDR3 nucleotides are TGTGCCAGCAGCCAAGAGGCGGGGAGCTCCTACGAGCAGTACTTC. Translation: CASSQEAGSSYEQYF.

Only a few counts were recorded for this clonotype. The rearrangement uses TRBV12-3 or TRBV12-4 and TRBJ2-7, with D perhaps TRBD1 or TRBD2 (5 bases each). This CDR3 has 14 residues. V lost 8 bases and J 3 bases, leaving 17 bases between the germline ends. The chain's CDR3 is CASGSGPNFYEQYF. As DNA, the CDR3 is TGTGCCAGCGGGTCGGGGCCCAACTTCTACGAGCAGTACTTC.

This clonotype was detected only once. The V and J genes are TRBV20-1 and TRBJ2-1; TRBD2 is a possible D gene (5 bases). Trimming took off 0 bases at V and 5 bases at J, with 14 bases between the two ends. The CDR3 spans 15 residues. Germline V lookup: CDR1 DFQATT, CDR2 SNEGSKA (reference sequence). In nucleotides, the CDR3 is TGCAGTGCTAGAGAAGCGGAAGCGTGGGACAATGAGCAGTTCTTC. It yields the protein CSAREAEAWDNEQFF.

The rearrangement uses TRBV7-3 and TRBJ2-1, with TRBD2 matching over 10 bases. The V segment lost 4 bases and the J segment 0 bases; nucleotides outside the gene matches: 6. The V gene's germline CDR1 is SGHTA and CDR2 FQGTGA. This CDR3 is 17 amino acids long. CDR3 coding DNA: TGTGCCAGCAGCTCCCCACTAGCGGGGAGCTCCTACAATGAGCAGTTCTTC. Translation: CASSSPLAGSSYNEQFF. Supplemented by reference TRBV7-3 and TRBJ2-1, the full variable domain reads GAGVSQTPSNKVTEKGKYVELRCDPISGHTALYWYRQSLGQGPEFLIYFQGTGAADDSGLPNDRFFAVRPEGSVSTLKIQRTERGDSAVYLCASSSPLAGSSYNEQFFGPGTRLTVL.

A few counts support this clonotype. The chain recombines TRBV12-3 or TRBV12-4 with TRBJ1-1, with D hard to call. Trimming removed 3 bases from V and 1 base from J, with 9 bases in between. This CDR3 is built from 14 residues. This CDR3 is CASSLDHPNTEAFF. CDR3 in DNA: TGTGCCAGCAGTTTGGACCACCCGAACACTGAAGCTTTCTTT.

The chain carries TRBV6-1 and TRBJ1-1; the D gene is possibly TRBD1 (5 bases). From germline, CDR1 is MNHNS and CDR2 SASEGT. The CDR3 consists of 14 residues. Trimming took off 8 bases at V and 0 bases at J, with 13 bases between the two ends. The CDR3 here is CASGAETMNTEAFF. DNA of the CDR3: TGTGCCAGCGGGGCAGAAACCATGAACACTGAAGCTTTCTTT.

There are many counts of this clonotype. The chain is built from TRBV7-2 and TRBJ2-7; D possibly corresponds to TRBD2 (5 bases). Germline CDR1 is SGHTA and CDR2 is FQGNSA. V shed 7 bases and J shed 6 bases, with 16 bases lying between them. The CDR3 covers 13 residues. The CDR3, as DNA: TGTGCCAGCACCCAAACGGACTGGGGCGAGCAGTACTTC. This gives the protein CASTQTDWGEQYF. Full variable domain (missing parts from reference TRBV7-2 and TRBJ2-7): GAGVSQSPSNKVTEKGKDVELRCDPISGHTALYWYRQSLGQGLEFLIYFQGNSAPDKSGLPSDRFSAERTGGSVSTLTIQRTQQEDSAVYLCASTQTDWGEQYFGPGTRLTVT.

J is TRBJ2-3 and V is TRBV6-6, with 11 bases identical to TRBD1. The V and J ends lost 5 bases and 4 bases, in that order; junction bases with no gene match: 17. Per germline, CDR1 MNHNY and CDR2 SVGAGI (reference sequence). The CDR3 runs 19 residues. The CDR3 DNA reads as TGTGCCAGCAGTCCGGGACAGGGGGGAGTTATGATCATTCCAGATACGCAGTATTTT. Translated, it gives CASSPGQGGVMIIPDTQYF.

CDR3 residues: CSARGAGGLAEVFSYEQYF. DNA for the CDR3: TGCAGTGCTAGAGGTGCGGGGGGACTAGCGGAAGTGTTCTCCTACGAGCAGTACTTC. The chain couples TRBV20-1 to TRBJ2-7; TRBD2 matches at 11 bases. V dropped 1 base and J dropped 0; count of bases not matched to a gene: 14. Germline V gene lookup returns CDR1 DFQATT and CDR2 SNEGSKA (reference sequence). CDR3 size: 19 residues.

The rearrangement joins TRBV5-1 to TRBJ2-1; D possibly corresponds to TRBD2 (5 bases). This CDR3 region has 14 residues. The germline gives CDR1 SGHRS, CDR2 YFSETQ. V was cut by 3 bases and J by 3 bases, with 10 bases left in between. The CDR3 is CASSSDRDYNEQFF. The CDR3 nucleotides read TGCGCCAGCAGCTCAGACCGGGACTACAATGAGCAGTTCTTC.